Included here is one T cell receptor (beta chain) sequence, with context. Antigen specificity is unknown. This specimen comes from a study of T cell responses to AZD1222 COVID-19 vaccine. Findings and limits, study-wide: The sample set comprised mostly white British donors with more females, and clonal diversity was possibly underestimated.

The CDR3 has 14 amino acids. The ends lost 2 bases at V and 6 bases at J; junction bases unmatched: 4. The germline gives CDR1 MNHNY, CDR2 SVGAGI (reference sequence). Using immunoSEQ multiplex PCR, the repertoire was profiled, and TCRdb retains in-frame clones only, with some absent. The sample shows more than 85,000 clones, around 89% of them seen only once. Sequencing used peripheral blood, obtained on day 0 of AZD1222 vaccination. The V call is TRBV6-6, the J call TRBJ1-2, with TRBD1 identical over 9 bases. The clonotype originates from an adult in good health. CDR3 sequence reads: CASSYGTGIDGYTF. For the CDR3, the DNA is TGTGCCAGCAGTTACGGGACAGGGATTGATGGCTACACCTTC.